The sequence of this T cell receptor (beta chain) was determined in a study of breast tumors, draining lymph nodes, adjacent tissues (dated by TCRdb to 2016 to 2018). With respect to the entire study: The study compared TCR beta repertoires across tumor, adjacent nontumor tissue and axillary lymph nodes from breast cancer patients. The study aimed to assess the relationships and possible T-cell exchange between tumor, surrounding tissue and draining lymph node repertoires in human breast cancer.

The run used an Illumina HiSeq 2000. Multiplex PCR amplification was used to build the TCR beta chain libraries. The amplified TCR beta chain products were analyzed by high-throughput sequencing. TCRdb reanalyzed the raw reads on its own, using fastp at Q25 for trimming and MiXCR for clone calling, and kept in-frame beta chains. Identical CDR3 protein sequences are pooled into one entry, listed with their most common genes and DNA. In all, the sample holds about 13,000 distinct CDR3 sequences, and 50% of those were seen once. The leading ten clones occupy 41% of the sample. Results and caveats for the whole study, not just this receptor: The data were judged consistent with most tumor T cells deriving from the lymph node and then expanding within tumor tissue. Tumor T-cell repertoires showed less diversity than lymph node repertoires and more diversity than nontumor tissue repertoires, and tumor T-cell repertoires showed preferential V and J gene usage. In luminal-like breast cancer, tumor and nontumor tissue repertoires resembled each other significantly more than in basal-like breast cancer. The conclusion that tumor T cells originate in lymph nodes was presented as consistent with a hypothesis rather than as directly demonstrated.

As to this clonotype: This clone's antigen is unknown. This could be a read error, since a much larger clone is one nucleotide away.

Looking up the germline V gene yields CDR1 SGDLS and CDR2 YYNGEE. The CDR3, from cysteine to phenylalanine, totals 16 residues. Here the CDR3 DNA is all that survives: 48 bases in frame from base 1. V and J are truncated by 2 bases and 2 bases respectively, leaving an intervening sequence of 17 bases. Adjacent samples consisted of nontumor breast tissue surrounding the tumor. The TCR was taken from a female donor with breast cancer. Some clones in this sample may be carry-over from other donors' samples. The sequence is built from TRBV9 and TRBJ2-7; the D gene is perhaps TRBD2, on 5 matching bases. Sample: tumor-adjacent breast tissue. The encoded CDR3 is CASSVNSVLSPYEQYF. The DNA is as follows: TGTGCCAGCAGCGTTAATAGCGTCCTGAGCCCCTACGAGCAGTACTTC.